The next 20 T cell receptor beta chains were all read from a single sample in a study of cytomegalovirus exposure and HLA in healthy donors. Researchers ran the PCR with 60 Vbeta and 13 Jbeta primers. Libraries were prepared by immunoSEQ multiplex PCR; TCRdb keeps only in-frame clonotypes and omits some of them. The sample records 210,000 or so clones, 75% to 80% being singletons. The sequencing sample was made of PBMCs. These receptors were obtained from a man aged 18 to 35 in good health and CMV-seronegative.

The table lists this clone with a count of one. Germline and junction disagree at one end, which may indicate a read error. The CDR3 loop is CASSLQGGTEAFF. CDR3 DNA: TGTGCTAGCAGCTTACAGGGTGGCACTGAAGCTTTCTTT. The chain recombines TRBV7-7 with TRBJ1-1; D is possibly TRBD1 (6 bases). This CDR3 spans 13 amino acids. Looked up from germline, CDR1 is SSHAT and CDR2 is FNYEAQ (reference sequence).

This chain joins TRBV5-7 and TRBJ2-7, with 8 nucleotides matching TRBD1. TRBV5-7 is assigned to the ORF class and has an uncertain function. After removal of 0 bases from V and 5 bases from J, the junction contained 4 bases not matched to a gene. The CDR3 is 14 amino acids. The CDR3 is CASSLETGDHEQYF. The CDR3 DNA sequence: TGTGCCAGCAGCTTGGAGACAGGGGACCACGAGCAGTACTTC.

V is TRBV7-8 and J is TRBJ2-7, with D maybe TRBD1 (6 bases). V shed 5 bases and J shed 7 bases, with 15 bases lying between them. CDR1 is SGHVS and CDR2 is FQNEAQ in the germline V gene. This CDR3 contains 13 residues. The CDR3, as DNA: TGTGCCAGCAGCCTCAGGGGTTCAGATGAGCAGTACTTC. Encoded protein: CASSLRGSDEQYF.

The V gene is TRBV5-1, the J gene TRBJ1-6; D gene ambiguous. The CDR3 is 14 amino acids. CDR1 is SGHRS and CDR2 is YFSETQ in the germline V gene. V lost 1 base to trimming and J lost 7 bases, with 9 bases between them. CDR3 sequence reads: CASSLSGGNSPLHF. The CDR3 coding sequence is TGCGCCAGCAGCTTGTCTGGAGGGAATTCACCCCTCCACTTT.

The chain uses TRBV11-2 and TRBJ1-6; no reliable D call. This CDR3 comprises 15 residues. With 5 bases removed from V and 10 bases from J, the gap between germline ends came to 18 bases. The germline V gene encodes CDR1 SGHAT and CDR2 FQNNGV. CDR3 region: CASSEAAALHSPLHF. In DNA form, the CDR3 reads TGTGCCAGCAGCGAGGCTGCGGCTCTTCACTCACCCCTCCACTTT.

The chain uses TRBV11-2 and TRBJ1-1, with unresolved D. Trimming removed 2 bases at V and 1 base at J, with 11 bases between. CDR3 length equals 15 residues. Germline loops: CDR1 SGHAT, CDR2 FQNNGV. As DNA, the CDR3 is TGTGCCAGCAGCTTATTGGCGGGATCGAACACTGAAGCTTTCTTT. Its protein is CASSLLAGSNTEAFF.

The rearrangement uses TRBV6-6 and TRBJ1-1, with D hard to call. Germline V lookup: CDR1 MNHNY, CDR2 SVGAGI (reference sequence). The CDR3 is 13 amino acids. V dropped 5 bases and J dropped 2 bases, with 9 bases sitting between them. The CDR3 DNA reads TGTGCCAGCAGTAGAGTTAAAAACACTGAAGCTTTCTTT. Protein product: CASSRVKNTEAFF.

V usage is TRBV30 and J usage is TRBJ1-1; D is unresolved. CDR1 is GTSNPN, CDR2 SVGIG, per germline (reference sequence). The V end lost 5 bases, the J end lost 0 bases, and 10 bases lay between the germline ends. The CDR3 length is 13 residues. This CDR3 is CAWGASMNTEAFF. For the CDR3, the DNA is TGTGCCTGGGGAGCCTCGATGAACACTGAAGCTTTCTTT.

This clone was detected only a few times. The sample carries other DNA sequences with the same CDR3. J is TRBJ1-3 and V is TRBV6-1; 10 bases line up with TRBD1. The CDR3 consists of 15 residues. Germline V gene data show CDR1 as MNHNS and CDR2 as SASEGT. J gave up 4 bases and V 5 bases, and 5 bases lay outside the gene matches. Here the CDR3 DNA reads TGTGCCAGCAGTCGGACAGGGGGTGAAGGAAACACCATATATTTT. Its protein is CASSRTGGEGNTIYF.

The CDR3 region is CASRGLAGGEGTDTQYF. DNA of the CDR3: TGTGCCAGTAGGGGACTAGCGGGGGGGGAAGGCACAGATACGCAGTATTTT. The gene calls are TRBV19 and TRBJ2-3, with 16 bases that match TRBD2. Unmatched junction bases numbered 4, after V lost 6 bases and J lost 1 base. Germline CDR1 is LNHDA and CDR2 is SQIVND (reference sequence). The CDR3 is made up of 17 amino acids. Supplemented by reference TRBV19 and TRBJ2-3, the full variable domain reads DGGITQSPKYLFRKEGQNVTLSCEQNLNHDAMYWYRQDPGQGLRLIYYSQIVNDFQKGDIAEGYSVSREKKESFPLTVTSAQKNPTAFYLCASRGLAGGEGTDTQYFGPGTRLTVL.

This sequence joins TRBV30 and TRBJ2-7; tentative D call: TRBD1 (5 bases). V shed 0 bases and J shed 7 bases, with 22 bases lying between them. CDR1 and CDR2 (germline): GTSNPN, SVGIG (reference sequence). The CDR3 spans 16 residues. CDR3: CAWSVVPSRGAWEQYF. The DNA for the CDR3 is TGTGCCTGGAGTGTAGTCCCCTCTAGGGGCGCGTGGGAGCAGTACTTC.

The chain couples TRBV30 to TRBJ2-3; 9 nucleotides match TRBD2. CDR3 length equals 15 residues. Losses at the gene ends were 5 bases for V and 1 base for J; bases not matched to a gene: 7. CDR1 and CDR2 (germline): GTSNPN, SVGIG (reference sequence). DNA for the CDR3: TGTGCCTGGGGCTTTAGCGGGGGACGCACAGATACGCAGTATTTT. Protein product: CAWGFSGGRTDTQYF.

The J gene is TRBJ1-2, the V gene TRBV28, with a weak D call TRBD1 (6 bases). This CDR3 region has 16 residues. The V gene lost 4 bases and the J gene lost 3 bases, with 18 bases spanning the gap. Germline CDR1 is MDHEN and CDR2 is SYDVKM. CDR3 sequence reads: CASSSRTGPRDYGYTF. As DNA, the CDR3 is TGTGCCAGCAGTTCTCGTACAGGGCCGCGGGACTATGGCTACACCTTC.

This clone was seen a few times. The chain joins TRBV4-3 to TRBJ2-7, with TRBD2 identical over 8 bases. The CDR3 length is 14 residues. The J segment lost 1 base and the V segment lost 6 bases, leaving 5 bases of the junction unmatched. Germline V gene lookup returns CDR1 LGHNA and CDR2 YSLEER. CDR3 nucleotide sequence: TGCGCCAGCAGTTACCGGGAGGGGTCCTACGAGCAGTACTTC. Translated: CASSYREGSYEQYF.

V is TRBV6-6 and J is TRBJ1-2, with TRBD1 identical over 8 bases. V lost 2 bases, J lost 8 bases, and 10 bases stayed unmatched. The CDR3 is 15 residues long. CDR1 and CDR2 (germline): MNHNY, SVGAGI (reference sequence). In nucleotides, the CDR3 is TGTGCCAGCAGTTACCCAACCTTACAGGGGGGCGGCTACACCTTC. Translation: CASSYPTLQGGGYTF.

This clone was recorded a few times. This sequence joins TRBV9 and TRBJ1-1; 8 nucleotides line up with TRBD1. Trimming at V came to 3 bases and at J to 0 bases, leaving 13 bases not matched to a gene. Germline CDR1 is SGDLS and CDR2 is YYNGEE. This CDR3 has 18 amino acids. The CDR3 is CASSGSPGQVQMNTEAFF. The CDR3 region has the DNA TGTGCCAGCAGCGGAAGTCCGGGACAGGTCCAGATGAACACTGAAGCTTTCTTT.

The chain carries TRBV19 and TRBJ2-1; a possible D gene is TRBD1 (6 bases). In germline, CDR1 is LNHDA, CDR2 SQIVND (reference sequence). V lost 3 bases to trimming and J lost 3 bases, with 12 bases between them. This CDR3 region has 15 residues. CDR3 nucleotide sequence: TGTGCCAGTAGTATCCCCAGGGGTGGCTACAATGAGCAGTTCTTC. Translation: CASSIPRGGYNEQFF.

This rearrangement joins TRBV28 to TRBJ2-5, with 8 bases that match TRBD2. The CDR3 sequence is 17 residues long. The V gene end was trimmed by 3 bases and the J gene end by 4 bases; junction bases not matched to a gene: 13. The germline V gene encodes CDR1 MDHEN and CDR2 SYDVKM. Written as DNA, the CDR3 is TGTGCCAGCAGTTTCCGACCCGGACTAGCTGTTATAGAGACCCAGTACTTC. It yields the protein CASSFRPGLAVIETQYF.

The J gene is TRBJ2-7, the V gene TRBV28; D is undetermined. CDR3 length: 14 residues. In germline, CDR1 is MDHEN, CDR2 SYDVKM. Trimming took 3 bases from V and 2 from J, leaving 11 bases between them. The CDR3 DNA reads as TGTGCCAGCAGTTTTAGTAGTATCCCCTACGAGCAGTACTTC. It translates to CASSFSSIPYEQYF.

In DNA form, the CDR3 reads TGTGCCAGCAGCTTCAATAGCGGGAGTTTCAGCGAAGAGCAGTTCTTC. Translation gives CASSFNSGSFSEEQFF. This chain joins TRBV11-2 and TRBJ2-1, with 9 bases fitting TRBD2. J lost 10 bases, V lost 3 bases, and 13 bases had no gene match. Germline V gene sequence: CDR1 SGHAT, CDR2 FQNNGV. The CDR3 length is 16 residues.